Shown below are 26 T cell receptor beta chains from a single sample sequenced in a study of blood T cells in healthy people across ages. Alongside a J-beta primer mix, a sample-barcoded 5' primer served in a second PCR lasting about 7 to 12 cycles. TCRdb recomputed calls from the 5' RACE reads with MiXCR, one row per CDR3 protein. The sample holds about 1 million distinct CDR3 sequences; approximately 25% are singletons and the top ten take around 0.75%. Separately, the same data were catalogued under a study of T cells of mothers and their children.

Sequences were obtained from blood. The receptors were sampled from a girl aged 2 to 10 in good health.

This clonotype was found a few times. The chain carries TRBV6-5 and TRBJ2-5; a possible D gene is TRBD2 (6 bases). The CDR3 is 14 amino acids. V lost 6 bases, J lost 5 bases, and 16 bases lay in between. Germline V CDR1 and CDR2: MNHEY, SVGAGI. CDR3 protein: CASRALGTSETQYF. Written as DNA, the CDR3 is TGTGCCAGCAGGGCCCTGGGGACTTCGGAGACCCAGTACTTC.

The chain is built from TRBV9 and TRBJ2-3; D not resolved. Germline V gene data show CDR1 as SGDLS and CDR2 as YYNGEE. The CDR3 is 14 amino acids. The germline V and J ends were trimmed by 0 bases and 3 bases, with 8 bases remaining between them. CDR3 coding DNA: TGTGCCAGCAGCGTAGAGTTGGGGACAGATACGCAGTATTTT. This encodes CASSVELGTDTQYF.

The chain joins TRBV27 to TRBJ1-5; D is ambiguous. CDR1 MNHEY and CDR2 SMNVEV come from the germline V gene (reference sequence). The V end was cut by 6 bases, the J end by 4 bases, with 7 bases between. The CDR3 runs 12 residues. CDR3 amino acids: CASSEENQPQHF. Here the CDR3 DNA reads TGTGCCAGCAGCGAGGAAAATCAGCCCCAGCATTTT.

This clonotype appeared a few times. This chain joins TRBV28 and TRBJ2-7; D not resolved. Germline CDR1 MDHEN, CDR2 SYDVKM. Trimming removed 6 bases from V and 2 bases from J, with 14 bases in between. The length of the CDR3 is 14 residues. The CDR3 sequence is CASRPGRIPYEQYF. The CDR3 coding sequence is TGTGCCAGCAGACCAGGCAGAATTCCCTACGAGCAGTACTTC.

This clonotype was counted between two and nine times. The chain joins TRBV29-1 to TRBJ2-5; D uncertain. Germline CDR1 and CDR2: SQVTM and ANQGSEA. The ends were cut back, 4 bases at V and 4 bases at J, with 10 bases in the middle. CDR3 length equals 12 residues. CDR3 sequence: CSVGGKRETQYF. The CDR3 DNA is TGCAGCGTTGGGGGAAAGCGAGAGACCCAGTACTTC.

The rearrangement joins TRBV5-5 to TRBJ1-2, with TRBD1 as a possible D gene (5 bases). The germline V gene has CDR1 SGHKS and CDR2 YYEKEE (reference sequence). This CDR3 has 15 amino acids. V was clipped by 2 bases and J by 4 bases, with 15 bases between them. The CDR3 sequence is CASSFDSPSSYGYTF. DNA for the CDR3: TGTGCCAGCAGCTTCGACAGCCCTTCGTCCTATGGCTACACCTTC. The variable domain in full, completed from reference TRBV5-5 and TRBJ1-2, reads DAGVTQSPTHLIKTRGQQVTLRCSPISGHKSVSWYQQVLGQGPQFIFQYYEKEERGRGNFPDRFSARQFPNYSSELNVNALLLGDSALYLCASSFDSPSSYGYTFGSGTRLTVV.

This sequence joins TRBV3-1 and TRBJ2-7; unclear D gene. Trimming took off 1 base at V and 2 bases at J, with 15 bases between the two ends. CDR1 and CDR2 (germline): LGHDT, YNNKEL (reference sequence). CDR3 length: 16 residues. CDR3 loop: CASSQVVEDPAYEQYF. The CDR3 DNA sequence: TGTGCCAGCAGCCAAGTCGTAGAGGATCCAGCCTACGAGCAGTACTTC.

A few counts support this clonotype. V gene TRBV18 combines with J gene TRBJ1-2, with D hard to call. This CDR3 comprises 13 residues. Trimming took off 2 bases at V and 8 bases at J, with 12 bases between the two ends. The germline V gene encodes CDR1 KGHSH and CDR2 LQKENI. CDR3 nucleotide sequence: TGTGCCAGCTCACCAATCCATACTTACGGCTACACCTTC. Translation: CASSPIHTYGYTF.

This clonotype was seen a handful of times. This sequence joins TRBV20-1 and TRBJ2-7, with 9 bases fitting TRBD2. The germline V gene encodes CDR1 DFQATT and CDR2 SNEGSKA (reference sequence). The V and J ends lost 3 bases and 3 bases, in that order; junction bases with no gene match: 9. The CDR3 is made up of 15 amino acids. CDR3 loop: CSARIEAGGVYEQYF. CDR3 DNA sequence: TGCAGTGCTAGGATTGAAGCGGGGGGTGTCTACGAGCAGTACTTC.

This clonotype was counted only a few times. The chain joins TRBV7-3 to TRBJ2-3, with D unresolved. Germline assignment: CDR1 SGHTA and CDR2 FQGTGA. The V end lost 5 bases, the J end lost 5 bases, and 11 bases lay between the germline ends. This CDR3 spans 13 amino acids. The CDR3 DNA follows: TGTGCCAGCAGCGATGTTAATAGAGATACGCAGTATTTT. This codes for CASSDVNRDTQYF.

The chain carries TRBV7-2 and TRBJ2-1; no clear D gene. Germline V lookup: CDR1 SGHTA, CDR2 FQGNSA. V was pared by 2 bases and J by 7 bases, with 15 bases between. There are 15 residues in the CDR3. CDR3 protein: CASSLRHYGWNEQFF. The CDR3, as DNA: TGTGCCAGCAGCTTAAGGCATTACGGGTGGAATGAGCAGTTCTTC.

This clonotype was seen a handful of times. This chain joins TRBV7-9 and TRBJ2-1; 9 bases are shared with TRBD2. CDR3 length: 16 amino acids. Germline CDR1 SEHNR, CDR2 FQNEAQ (reference sequence). The J segment lost 3 bases and the V segment lost 1 base, leaving 4 bases of the junction unmatched. CDR3 nucleotides: TGTGCCAGCAGCTTAGTTGGCGGGAGGGACTACAATGAGCAGTTCTTC. Residues: CASSLVGGRDYNEQFF.

The sample holds many counts of this clonotype. The chain has TRBV4-1 and TRBJ1-4; 7 bases fit TRBD1. The germline gives CDR1 MGHRA, CDR2 YSYEKL. This CDR3 has 15 residues. V was pared by 4 bases and J by 0 bases, with 2 bases of the junction left unmatched. CDR3 DNA sequence: TGCGCCAGCAGCCGCCAGGGGGCAACTAATGAAAAACTGTTTTTT. Protein: CASSRQGATNEKLFF.

This clonotype showed up just a few times. The rearrangement links TRBV2 to TRBJ2-3; no firm D call. This CDR3 spans 15 amino acids. V was trimmed by 4 bases and J by 0 bases, leaving 11 bases between them. CDR1 is SNHLY, CDR2 FYNNEI, per germline. The CDR3 DNA sequence: TGTGCCAGCAGTGGAGTAGTGTATAGCACAGATACGCAGTATTTT. Translated, it gives CASSGVVYSTDTQYF.

There are a few counts of this clonotype. This chain links TRBV28 with TRBJ2-1; 10 bases map to TRBD2. The CDR3 is 11 residues long. J lost 12 bases, V lost 8 bases, and 4 bases had no gene match. CDR1 MDHEN and CDR2 SYDVKM come from the germline V gene. CDR3: CASGTSVLQFF. CDR3 DNA sequence: TGTGCCAGCGGGACTAGCGTGCTGCAGTTCTTC.

This clonotype was picked up many times. In DNA form, the CDR3 reads TGTGCCAGCAGCTCCTCCCTTAGAGGCTATGAGCAGTTCTTC. Protein: CASSSSLRGYEQFF. This chain links TRBV7-9 with TRBJ2-5; D call uncertain. The DNA end favors TRBJ2-1, so the J call may be wrong. The CDR3 spans 14 residues. Germline V gene lookup returns CDR1 SEHNR and CDR2 FQNEAQ (reference sequence).

V is TRBV2 and J is TRBJ2-7; D remains unclear. The CDR3 contains 13 residues. Looked up from germline, CDR1 is SNHLY and CDR2 is FYNNEI. The germline V and J ends were trimmed by 4 bases and 3 bases, with 10 bases remaining between them. For the CDR3, the DNA is TGTGCCAGCAGTGGGACGCAGCACTACGAGCAGTACTTC. Amino acids: CASSGTQHYEQYF. The variable domain in full, completed from reference TRBV2 and TRBJ2-7, reads EPEVTQTPSHQVTQMGQEVILRCVPISNHLYFYWYRQILGQKVEFLVSFYNNEISEKSEIFDDQFSVERPDGSNFTLKIRSTKLEDSAMYFCASSGTQHYEQYFGPGTRLTVT.

This clonotype was recorded once. The CDR3 region is CASSRLAGGTGELFF. CDR3 in DNA: TGTGCCAGCAGCCGACTAGCGGGGGGAACCGGGGAGCTGTTTTTT. This chain uses TRBV12-3 or TRBV12-4 with TRBJ2-2, with TRBD2 matching over 13 bases. J was trimmed by 5 bases and V by 6 bases; bases with no gene match: 3. The CDR3 is made up of 15 amino acids.

This chain uses TRBV10-3 with TRBJ2-2; TRBD1 aligns across 11 bases. CDR1 and CDR2 from the germline V gene are ENHRY and SYGVKD. The CDR3 loop spans 14 amino acids. V gave up 11 bases and J gave up 4 bases; unmatched junction bases: 6. For the CDR3, the DNA is TGTGCCTGCGCGGGACAGGGGGGCACCGGGGAGCTGTTTTTT. Translating it yields CACAGQGGTGELFF.

In this sample, this clonotype turned up a few times. The V call is TRBV6-2 or TRBV6-3, the J call TRBJ1-2, with TRBD1 as a possible D gene (5 bases). This CDR3 contains 11 residues. The germline CDR1 and CDR2 sequences are MNHEY and SVGEGT. Trimming took off 7 bases at V and 9 bases at J, with 12 bases between the two ends. The DNA for the CDR3 is TGTGCCAGCACAAACGGGGGGAGCTACACCTTC. It specifies CASTNGGSYTF.

This clonotype was counted a few times. CDR3: CASSQGVLGYGYTF. In DNA, the CDR3 is TGCGCCAGCAGCCAAGGTGTTCTGGGCTATGGCTACACCTTC. The V and J genes are TRBV4-1 and TRBJ1-2; D unclear. CDR1 MGHRA and CDR2 YSYEKL come from the germline V gene. V was cut by 1 base and J by 4 bases, with 10 bases left in between. The CDR3 spans 14 residues.

This chain's CDR3 is CASSLSARISGNTIYF. The CDR3 DNA reads as TGTGCCAGCAGCTTATCCGCCAGGATCTCTGGAAACACCATATATTTT. The chain joins TRBV7-9 to TRBJ1-3; D gene uncertain. This CDR3 spans 16 amino acids. The V and J ends lost 2 bases and 0 bases respectively, with 11 bases between them. Germline assignment: CDR1 SEHNR and CDR2 FQNEAQ (reference sequence).

The chain employs TRBV6-2 or TRBV6-3 and TRBJ2-7; TRBD2 agrees at 8 bases. Trimming cost V 4 bases and J 1 base; bases outside gene matches: 9. CDR1 and CDR2 from the germline V gene are MNHEY and SVGEGT. This CDR3 spans 16 amino acids. The CDR3 protein is CASSSRKSGGSYEQYF. The CDR3 DNA sequence: TGTGCCAGCAGTTCACGAAAGAGCGGGGGATCCTACGAGCAGTACTTC.

The chain combines TRBV5-1 with TRBJ2-3, with 7 bases fitting TRBD2. This CDR3 spans 14 amino acids. Germline CDR1 SGHRS, CDR2 YFSETQ. V trimming: 3 bases; J trimming: 5 bases; junction bases outside the gene matches: 6. The CDR3, as DNA: TGCGCCAGCAGCTCAGGACTAGATGGAGATACGCAGTATTTT. Translating it yields CASSSGLDGDTQYF.

The chain is built from TRBV20-1 and TRBJ2-1, with 12 bases lining up with TRBD2. This CDR3 contains 17 residues. The germline gives CDR1 DFQATT, CDR2 SNEGSKA (reference sequence). J lost 0 bases, V lost 1 base, and 4 bases had no gene match. CDR3 loop: CSARGLAGDSSYNEQFF. CDR3 sequence (DNA): TGCAGTGCTAGAGGACTAGCGGGAGACTCCTCCTACAATGAGCAGTTCTTC.

This clonotype has just a few counts. The rearrangement links TRBV20-1 to TRBJ2-1; 10 bases fit TRBD2. The CDR3 runs to 15 residues. CDR1 is DFQATT and CDR2 is SNEGSKA in the germline V gene (reference sequence). The V and J ends lost 4 bases and 9 bases, in that order; junction bases with no gene match: 12. The CDR3 sequence: CSATPLAGVAGEQFF. Here the CDR3 DNA reads TGCAGTGCTACCCCCCTAGCGGGGGTTGCGGGTGAGCAGTTCTTC.